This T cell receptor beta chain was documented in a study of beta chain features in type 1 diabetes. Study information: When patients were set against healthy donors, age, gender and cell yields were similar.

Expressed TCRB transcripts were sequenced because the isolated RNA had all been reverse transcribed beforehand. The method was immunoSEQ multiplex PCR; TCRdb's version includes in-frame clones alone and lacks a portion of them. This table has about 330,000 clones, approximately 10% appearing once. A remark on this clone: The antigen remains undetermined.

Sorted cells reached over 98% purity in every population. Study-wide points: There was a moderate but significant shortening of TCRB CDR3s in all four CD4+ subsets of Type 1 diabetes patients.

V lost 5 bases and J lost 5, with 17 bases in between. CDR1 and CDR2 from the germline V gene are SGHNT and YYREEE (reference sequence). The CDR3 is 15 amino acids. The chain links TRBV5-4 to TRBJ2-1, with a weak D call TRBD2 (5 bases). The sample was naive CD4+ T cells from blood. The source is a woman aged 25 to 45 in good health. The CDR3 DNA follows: TGTGCCAGCAGTTGGCGAGCGGTCTTAAACAATGAGCAGTTCTTC. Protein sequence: CASSWRAVLNNEQFF. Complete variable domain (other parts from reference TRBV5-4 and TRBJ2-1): ETGVTQSPTHLIKTRGQQVTLRCSSQSGHNTVSWYQQALGQGPQFIFQYYREEENGRGNFPPRFSGLQFPNYSSELNVNALELDDSALYLCASSWRAVLNNEQFFGPGTRLTVL.